This TCR beta chain was recorded in a study of CD8 T cells in ankylosing spondylitis. A single record per CDR3 protein comes from TCRdb applying MiXCR to the 5' RACE reads. This table holds about 340,000 distinct CDR3 sequences, more than 20% found once. This clonotype was counted only a few times. With 9 bases removed from V and 4 bases from J, the gap between germline ends came to 15 bases. Germline-derived CDR1 and CDR2 are LNHNV and YYDKDF (reference sequence). The CDR3 has 13 amino acids. The sample comprised blood, either unsorted or a sorted T cell fraction (not recorded which). V is TRBV15 and J is TRBJ2-5; D gene ambiguous. The source is a male donor with ankylosing spondylitis or in good health (not recorded which). CDR3 in amino acids: CATTRASAETQYF. CDR3 coding DNA: TGTGCCACTACCCGGGCGTCCGCAGAGACCCAGTACTTC.